This T cell receptor (beta chain) is from a study of cytomegalovirus exposure and HLA in healthy donors. Study details: The Caucasian-associated ancestry cluster held around 76% of 398 genotyped donors.

The PCR made use of 60 Vbeta and 13 Jbeta primers. Assay used: immunoSEQ multiplex PCR; TCRdb lists only in-frame clones, some missing. The table records roughly 140,000 clones, 60% to 70% of them present only once. A note on this clone: Antigen unknown.

The study, taken as a whole, reports: There were reportedly fewer N-insertions in an Asian-associated ancestry cluster than the roughly 670-donor mean, in a later analysis. Earlier analysis found most TCR beta V segments productive about 87% or about 30% of the time.

Unrecorded immune exposure was likely among donors, who were nominally healthy when sampled. J was trimmed by 3 bases and V by 7 bases; bases with no gene match: 4. Germline assignment: CDR1 SQVTM and CDR2 ANQGSEA. The CDR3 spans 12 residues. The sample comprised PBMCs. The gene calls are TRBV29-1 and TRBJ1-1, with 8 bases fitting TRBD1. The receptor was derived from a woman aged 55-70 years in good health and CMV-seropositive. The CDR3 DNA reads as TGCAGCGCTCTGACAGGGGACACTGAAGCTTTCTTT. Translation gives CSALTGDTEAFF.